The 4 T cell receptor beta chains presented below share a single source sample, sequenced in a study of cytomegalovirus exposure and HLA in healthy donors. In the PCR, 60 Vbeta and 13 Jbeta primers were used. The assay was immunoSEQ multiplex PCR, and TCRdb's table has in-frame clones only and misses some. The sample holds over 100,000 clones; under 80% are singletons and the top ten take 7.7%. The material sequenced was PBMCs. The receptors come from a woman aged 50 to 60 in good health and CMV-seropositive.

This clone rates as medium-sized. The chain couples TRBV6-6 to TRBJ1-3; D gene uncertain. V was pared by 0 bases and J by 0 bases, with 9 bases between. Germline V lookup: CDR1 MNHNY, CDR2 SVGAGI (reference sequence). The CDR3 spans 16 residues. In nucleotides, the CDR3 is TGTGCCAGCAGTTACTCGGCGGCCGTCTCTGGAAACACCATATATTTT. Amino acid sequence: CASSYSAAVSGNTIYF.

Written as DNA, the CDR3 is TGTGCCAGCAGCCGACTAGCGGGAGGGGGAGAGACCCAGTACTTC. This codes for CASSRLAGGGETQYF. The V gene is TRBV6-5, the J gene TRBJ2-5; 14 nucleotides line up with TRBD2. CDR1 and CDR2 (germline): MNHEY, SVGAGI. The length of the CDR3 is 15 residues. V shed 6 bases, J shed 4 bases, and the junction held 4 bases outside the gene matches.

This clone was seen just once. The chain uses TRBV4-3 and TRBJ1-1; the D gene is possibly TRBD1 (5 bases). The CDR3 extends over 15 amino acids. V was pared by 2 bases and J by 1 base, with 11 bases between. CDR1 and CDR2 from the germline V gene are LGHNA and YSLEER. The CDR3 nucleotides read TGCGCCAGCAGCCAAAATTTCCAGGGGAACACTGAAGCTTTCTTT. Protein sequence: CASSQNFQGNTEAFF.

This clone was seen more than once but under ten times. Relative to the germline gene, one junction end is altered; a read error may explain this. V and J are TRBV5-4 and TRBJ2-1; 7 bases line up with TRBD2. The length of the CDR3 is 14 residues. CDR1 is SGHNT and CDR2 is YYREEE in the germline V gene (reference sequence). The CDR3 loop is CASTLGEGRGEQFF. The CDR3 bases are TGTGCCAGCACCTTGGGGGAGGGGCGGGGTGAGCAGTTCTTC.